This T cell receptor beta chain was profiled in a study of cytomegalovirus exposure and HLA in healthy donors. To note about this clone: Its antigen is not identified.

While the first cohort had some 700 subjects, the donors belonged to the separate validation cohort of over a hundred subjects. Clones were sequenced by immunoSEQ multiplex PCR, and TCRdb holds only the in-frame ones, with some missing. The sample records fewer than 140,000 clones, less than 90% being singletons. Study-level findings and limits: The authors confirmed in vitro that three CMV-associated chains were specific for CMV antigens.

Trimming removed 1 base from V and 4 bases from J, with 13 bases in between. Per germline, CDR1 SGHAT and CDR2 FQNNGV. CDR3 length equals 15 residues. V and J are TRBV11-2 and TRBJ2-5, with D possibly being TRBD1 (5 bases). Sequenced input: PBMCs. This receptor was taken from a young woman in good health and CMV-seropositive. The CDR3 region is CASSLVVRVGETQYF. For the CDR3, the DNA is TGTGCCAGCAGCTTAGTGGTCAGGGTGGGAGAGACCCAGTACTTC. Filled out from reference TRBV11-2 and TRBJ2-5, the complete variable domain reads EAGVAQSPRYKIIEKRQSVAFWCNPISGHATLYWYQQILGQGPKLLIQFQNNGVVDDSQLPKDRFSAERLKGVDSTLKIQPAKLEDSAVYLCASSLVVRVGETQYFGPGTRLLVL.